Below, 16 T cell receptor beta chains from the same sample are listed, as sequenced in a study of T cells after yellow fever vaccination. TCRdb passed the 5' RACE reads through MiXCR, listing each CDR3 protein once. The sample lists about 160,000 distinct CDR3 sequences, over 7% occurring once. The material was CD8+ T cells sorted from PBMCs, obtained 45 days after the yellow fever booster vaccination. The receptors derive from a man aged 18 to 35 who received the YFV17D yellow fever vaccine.

This clonotype was detected only a few times. J is TRBJ2-3 and V is TRBV27, with D possibly TRBD2 on 5 matching bases. CDR1 is MNHEY, CDR2 SMNVEV, per germline (reference sequence). The CDR3 contains 15 residues. Trimming took off 7 bases at V and 8 bases at J, with 22 bases between the two ends. CDR3 in DNA: TGTGCCAGCATTCTCGAGGGCCCGGGAATGAGTACGCAGTATTTT. It codes for CASILEGPGMSTQYF.

The rearrangement joins TRBV5-1 to TRBJ1-6; D is perhaps TRBD1 (5 bases). CDR3 length: 14 amino acids. CDR1 and CDR2 from the germline V gene are SGHRS and YFSETQ. V was cut by 0 bases and J by 7 bases, with 8 bases left in between. The CDR3, as DNA: TGCGCCAGCAGCTTGGGACGGGGGAATTCACCCCTCCACTTT. It encodes CASSLGRGNSPLHF.

V gene TRBV10-3 combines with J gene TRBJ1-2, with TRBD1 identical over 7 bases. CDR3 length: 13 residues. The germline V gene encodes CDR1 ENHRY and CDR2 SYGVKD. After removal of 6 bases from V and 8 bases from J, the junction contained 9 bases not matched to a gene. Here the CDR3 DNA reads TGTGCCATCAGGGGGGGACAGCCGTGGGGCTACACCTTC. Translated: CAIRGGQPWGYTF.

The genes are TRBV19 and TRBJ2-2; TRBD2 matches 7 bases. Losses at the gene ends were 5 bases for V and 1 base for J; bases not matched to a gene: 4. Per germline, CDR1 LNHDA and CDR2 SQIVND (reference sequence). This CDR3 has 15 amino acids. The CDR3, as DNA: TGTGCCAGTAGTCCTTGGGAGGGGAACACCGGGGAGCTGTTTTTT. Translated, it gives CASSPWEGNTGELFF.

The V gene is TRBV12-5, the J gene TRBJ1-5; D is possibly TRBD1 (5 bases). The germline gives CDR1 LGHNT, CDR2 FRNRAP. Trimming stripped 1 base from V and 7 bases from J, with 8 bases between. This CDR3 has 13 amino acids. The CDR3 nucleotides read TGTGCTAGTGGTTTGGAGACAGTGCAGCCCCAGCATTTT. This translates into CASGLETVQPQHF.

This clonotype was seen a few times. This chain connects TRBV10-3 to TRBJ1-1; D is unresolved. CDR3 length: 14 residues. Looked up from germline, CDR1 is ENHRY and CDR2 is SYGVKD. V lost 3 bases and J 1 base, leaving 9 bases between the germline ends. This chain's CDR3 is CAISEIEQNTEAFF. The DNA for the CDR3 is TGTGCCATCAGTGAAATTGAACAGAACACTGAAGCTTTCTTT.

The V gene is TRBV12-3 or TRBV12-4, the J gene TRBJ2-3; TRBD1 matches at 9 bases. CDR3 size: 17 residues. J lost 1 base, V lost 4 bases, and 9 bases had no gene match. CDR3 region: CASSSGTGWVGTDTQYF. The CDR3, as DNA: TGTGCCAGCAGTTCCGGGACAGGGTGGGTCGGCACAGATACGCAGTATTTT.

This chain uses TRBV6-6 with TRBJ2-7; 8 bases map to TRBD1. This CDR3 has 12 amino acids. After removal of 6 bases from V and 7 bases from J, the junction contained 5 bases not matched to a gene. In germline, CDR1 is MNHNY, CDR2 SVGAGI (reference sequence). CDR3 loop: CASSWTGREQYV. CDR3 nucleotides: TGTGCCAGCAGCTGGACAGGGAGGGAGCAGTACGTC.

The chain recombines TRBV15 with TRBJ2-7, with D unresolved. Per the germline V gene, CDR1 is LNHNV and CDR2 is YYDKDF (reference sequence). The CDR3 covers 14 residues. The V end lost 2 bases, the J end lost 5 bases, and 13 bases lay between the germline ends. The CDR3 DNA is TGTGCCACCAGCAGACCGGGTCGAGCACACGAGCAGTACTTC. It translates to CATSRPGRAHEQYF.

This clonotype has a count of ten or more. This chain connects TRBV2 to TRBJ2-2, with D maybe TRBD2 (7 bases). V gave up 3 bases and J gave up 4 bases, with 18 bases separating them. Germline V gene data show CDR1 as SNHLY and CDR2 as FYNNEI. This CDR3 contains 17 residues. The chain's CDR3 is CASSDSGGELPTGELFF. The CDR3 DNA reads TGTGCCAGCAGTGATTCGGGGGGCGAATTGCCCACCGGGGAGCTGTTTTTT.

The chain uses TRBV7-9 and TRBJ2-7; D call uncertain. Trimming pared 5 bases from V and 7 bases from J, leaving 15 bases between. This CDR3 comprises 13 residues. In germline, CDR1 is SEHNR, CDR2 FQNEAQ (reference sequence). The CDR3 region has the DNA TGTGCCAGCAGCGCCTTTTTGAGTGGGGAGCAGTACGTC. Translation gives CASSAFLSGEQYV.

This clonotype was seen a few times. The chain combines TRBV4-2 with TRBJ1-1; 7 bases map to TRBD1. Germline V gene sequence: CDR1 LGHNA, CDR2 YNFKEQ. With V trimmed by 0 bases and J by 4 bases, 2 bases remained unmatched. This CDR3 region has 14 residues. The CDR3 here is CASSQETGTTEAFF. CDR3 DNA sequence: TGTGCCAGCAGCCAAGAGACAGGGACCACTGAAGCTTTCTTT.

The J gene is TRBJ2-3, the V gene TRBV6-5; D uncertain. The CDR3 totals 15 residues. V lost 0 bases to trimming and J lost 5 bases, with 12 bases between them. CDR1 and CDR2 (germline): MNHEY, SVGAGI. CDR3 DNA: TGTGCCAGCAGTTACTCATCGTCCAGCCTAGATACGCAGTATTTT. Translated, it gives CASSYSSSSLDTQYF.

This chain uses TRBV4-3 with TRBJ1-4; D perhaps matches TRBD1 (6 bases). The CDR3 runs to 16 residues. Germline V gene data show CDR1 as LGHNA and CDR2 as YSLEER. The V and J ends lost 1 base and 10 bases respectively, with 19 bases between them. DNA for the CDR3: TGCGCCAGCAGCCAAGCGGATATAGGACAGCCGGCAAAACTGTTTTTT. Translating gives CASSQADIGQPAKLFF.

The chain joins TRBV6-2 or TRBV6-3 to TRBJ1-5; maybe TRBD1 (5 bases). CDR3 length: 15 residues. CDR1 and CDR2 (germline): MNHEY, SVGEGT. V gave up 5 bases and J gave up 3 bases, with 14 bases separating them. The CDR3 here is CASSRYRDDNQPQHF. CDR3 coding DNA: TGTGCCAGCAGTCGATACCGGGACGACAATCAGCCCCAGCATTTT.

This chain connects TRBV5-1 to TRBJ1-1, with 9 bases fitting TRBD1. V trimming: 3 bases; J trimming: 7 bases; junction bases outside the gene matches: 7. The CDR3 is made up of 14 amino acids. CDR1 and CDR2 (germline): SGHRS, YFSETQ. CDR3 DNA sequence: TGCGCCAGCAGCTCGGGGACAGGGTCGGATGAAGCTTTCTTT. Encoded protein: CASSSGTGSDEAFF.